This TCR beta chain came from a study of CD8 T cells in Susac syndrome (dated 2019 in TCRdb). Regarding the research as a whole: Whether CD8+ T cell activation and differentiation in Susac syndrome was antigen driven was tested using repertoire sequencing. Clonality of the CD8+ T cell repertoire was compared between eleven to twelve healthy donors, approximately 14 Susac syndrome patients and 15 or so multiple sclerosis patients. What the authors observed across the whole study: The number of individuals in the TCR sequencing and HLA analysis was recognized as being relatively small.

RNA was extracted using the RNeasy kit, and roughly 0.45 to 1 ug of the RNA was reverse transcribed with random hexamers. The immunoSEQ multiplex PCR assay, covering 54 Vbeta and 13 Jbeta segments, was used to amplify TCR beta CDR3 regions. PCR amplification bias was corrected using a synthetic template baseline for primer optimization and computational correction. Under the source paper's analysis protocol: Reads were assigned to V, D and J genes according to IMGT and analyzed in immunoSEQ Analyzer, with only productive sequences retained. Clonality was calculated as one minus the Shannon entropy normalized by log2 of the number of productive unique sequences. For each patient and control, public and private clones were evaluated within the 100 most prevalent clones. Clones were defined as Susac-specific when absent from the healthy and MS cohorts, from about 1,100 published viral clones and from other ImmuneACCESS disease sequences. TCRdb passed the public sequencing reads through fastp at Q25 and MiXCR, retaining productive beta sequences. One record per CDR3 amino acid sequence lists the most common genes and DNA. The V and J calls come from TCRdb's annotation, not from the publication. The sample has 100,000 or so distinct CDR3 sequences on record, just under 95% of them singletons. Approximately 0.12% of the sample belongs to the ten largest clones.

As concerns this clonotype: What this receptor recognizes is not known. There are no base qualities to consult, and no much larger clone falls within one base.

CDR1 is given as SEHNR and CDR2 as FQNEAQ, both from the germline V gene (reference sequence). Relative to germline, V is missing 8 bases and J is missing 6 bases, with 8 bases of the junction outside any gene match. The CDR3 sequence holds 13 residues, the cysteine and phenylalanine included. The DNA shown is the 39-base CDR3, in frame from base 1. Peripheral blood CD8+ and CD4+ T cells from healthy donors, Susac syndrome patients and multiple sclerosis patients were profiled by high-throughput TCR beta sequencing. The healthy donors served as controls matched for age and sex. CD8+ TEMRA cells were enriched by FACS, while bulk CD8+ and CD4+ T cells were purified by magnetic negative isolation. Blood was collected in EDTA tubes and processed within 24 hours, with PBMCs isolated through density gradient centrifugation. PBMCs intended for TCR sequencing were frozen in liquid nitrogen and were later thawed in a 37 degrees C water bath. Purity of sorted or isolated CD4+, CD8+ and CD8+ TEMRA cells was at least 90%.

Source material: CD8+ T cells from PBMCs. This clonotype was obtained from a human donor in good health. In this chain, TRBV7-9 is recombined with TRBJ1-1, with 8 bases matching TRBD1. The CDR3 corresponds to CASRQGTIAEAFF. The DNA sequence follows: TGTGCCAGCCGACAGGGGACTATAGCTGAAGCTTTCTTT.